Each of the 5 T cell receptor beta chains below was sequenced from the same sample in a study of beta chain features in type 1 diabetes. Findings of the study overall: TCRB CDR3s were moderately but significantly shorter in Type 1 diabetes patients in all four CD4+ subsets.

Expressed TCRB transcripts were sequenced, since all the RNA that had been isolated was reverse transcribed. Only in-frame clones appear in the TCRdb table, and some are missing; sequencing was by immunoSEQ multiplex PCR. The sample has around 650,000 clones, approximately 13% seen once; the top ten hold about 0.11%. For these receptors, no antigen is known. Source material: naive CD4+ T cells from blood. These receptor sequences come from a man aged 25 to 40 with type 1 diabetes.

This clone turned up a few times. The V call is TRBV25-1, the J call TRBJ2-1; maybe TRBD2 (5 bases). CDR1 is MGHDK, CDR2 SYGVNS, per germline. V lost 3 bases, J lost 0 bases, and 15 bases lay in between. The CDR3 is 17 amino acids. The chain's CDR3 is CASSDSRTAISYNEQFF. The CDR3 nucleotides read TGTGCCAGCAGTGATTCAAGGACTGCCATCTCCTACAATGAGCAGTTCTTC.

V gene TRBV5-1 combines with J gene TRBJ1-6, with unresolved D. The CDR3 runs 14 residues. CDR1 is SGHRS, CDR2 YFSETQ, per germline. With 4 bases removed from V and 7 bases from J, the gap between germline ends came to 12 bases. CDR3 in DNA: TGCGCCAGCAGCCAGTGGACGAGCAATTCACCCCTCCACTTT. Translation gives CASSQWTSNSPLHF.

The chain carries TRBV5-4 and TRBJ2-2, with D uncertain. This CDR3 has 14 residues. The V and J ends lost 0 bases and 5 bases respectively, with 8 bases between them. CDR1 and CDR2 (germline): SGHNT, YYREEE (reference sequence). The CDR3 nucleotides read TGTGCCAGCAGCTTGGCCCGGTCTACCGGGGAGCTGTTTTTT. It encodes CASSLARSTGELFF. Full variable domain (outside the CDR3, taken from reference TRBV5-4 and TRBJ2-2): ETGVTQSPTHLIKTRGQQVTLRCSSQSGHNTVSWYQQALGQGPQFIFQYYREEENGRGNFPPRFSGLQFPNYSSELNVNALELDDSALYLCASSLARSTGELFFGEGSRLTVL.

This clone was detected only a few times. This chain joins TRBV5-1 and TRBJ2-1, with 7 bases identical to TRBD1. J was trimmed by 3 bases and V by 6 bases; bases with no gene match: 18. The length of the CDR3 is 18 residues. Germline values: CDR1 SGHRS, CDR2 YFSETQ. The CDR3 nucleotides read TGCGCCAGCACCCCAGATGGGACAGCCTATTCCCGCTACAATGAGCAGTTCTTC. It specifies CASTPDGTAYSRYNEQFF.

This clone was counted a few times. The V gene is TRBV7-2, the J gene TRBJ2-7; D possibly uses TRBD1 or TRBD2 (5 bases each). The CDR3 loop spans 15 amino acids. Germline V gene sequence: CDR1 SGHTA, CDR2 FQGNSA. V dropped 2 bases and J dropped 2 bases, with 13 bases sitting between them. The CDR3 loop is CASSLLWDVPYEQYF. CDR3 nucleotides: TGTGCCAGCAGCTTACTCTGGGACGTACCCTACGAGCAGTACTTC.